The next 32 T cell receptor beta chains were all read from a single sample in a study of shared clonotypes between healthy human individuals. TCRdb's copy holds only in-frame clones and misses some; the assay was immunoSEQ multiplex PCR. The sample consists of hundreds of thousands of clones, around 73% of them appearing once. Sequencing used memory CD4+ T cells sorted from blood. Subset denoted: CD45RA-negative fraction. The source of these receptors is a woman younger than 45 in good health.

The V call is TRBV10-3, the J call TRBJ2-1; 9 bases align to TRBD1. Trimming took 6 bases from V and 4 from J; bases not matched to a gene: 4. Germline CDR1 and CDR2: ENHRY and SYGVKD. The CDR3 extends over 14 amino acids. CDR3: CAIRGTGKYNEQFF. CDR3 coding DNA: TGTGCCATCAGGGGGACAGGGAAGTACAATGAGCAGTTCTTC.

The rearrangement links TRBV28 to TRBJ2-3, with a tentative D call TRBD2 (5 bases). This CDR3 has 15 residues. Germline values: CDR1 MDHEN, CDR2 SYDVKM. Trimming took 5 bases from V and 2 from J, leaving 14 bases between them. The CDR3 region is CASSLSGKNTDTQYF. The DNA of the CDR3 is TGTGCCAGCAGTCTGTCGGGAAAGAACACAGATACGCAGTATTTT.

This clone has only one observation. V and J are TRBV19 and TRBJ1-2; no clear D. Germline loops: CDR1 LNHDA, CDR2 SQIVND (reference sequence). Trimming stripped 7 bases from V and 8 bases from J, with 20 bases between. This CDR3 has 14 residues. This chain's CDR3 is CASTHPTLWWGYTF. The CDR3 DNA follows: TGTGCCAGTACCCATCCGACACTGTGGTGGGGCTACACCTTC.

The gene calls are TRBV5-1 and TRBJ2-5; 14 nucleotides agree with TRBD2. Gene TRBJ2-7 matches the end of the DNA better, so the J call may be wrong. CDR3 length: 14 residues. Germline CDR1 and CDR2: SGHRS and YFSETQ. The CDR3: CASSGGLAGAEQYF. CDR3 DNA sequence: TGCGCCAGCAGCGGGGGACTAGCGGGAGCCGAGCAGTACTTC.

This clone has only a few counts. Other DNA sequences of this sample code for an identical CDR3. The genes are TRBV20-1 and TRBJ1-5; D is unresolved. The CDR3 length is 11 residues. The germline V and J ends were trimmed by 3 bases and 4 bases, with 4 bases remaining between them. Looked up from germline, CDR1 is DFQATT and CDR2 is SNEGSKA (reference sequence). The CDR3 region is CSARDNQPQHF. The CDR3, as DNA: TGCAGTGCTAGGGATAATCAGCCCCAGCATTTT.

This clone was counted ten times or more. Distinct nucleotide sequences in the sample also encode this CDR3. The rearrangement uses TRBV7-2 and TRBJ2-1; D gene uncertain. The V gene lost 3 bases and the J gene lost 0 bases, with 6 bases spanning the gap. The CDR3 is 14 amino acids. Germline CDR1 is SGHTA and CDR2 is FQGNSA. The CDR3 sequence: CASSFSSSYNEQFF. The CDR3, as DNA: TGTGCCAGCAGCTTTTCGAGCTCCTACAATGAGCAGTTCTTC.

The chain has TRBV28 and TRBJ2-7, with 11 bases aligning to TRBD2. The CDR3 sequence is 15 residues long. The germline gives CDR1 MDHEN, CDR2 SYDVKM. The trim removed 6 bases at V and 2 bases at J, leaving 6 bases unmatched. The CDR3 nucleotides are TGTGCCAGCAGCCAAGGACTAGCGGGCACCTACGAGCAGTACTTC. Its translation: CASSQGLAGTYEQYF.

The chain is built from TRBV4-2 and TRBJ2-7; no definite D call. Trimming took 0 bases from V and 2 from J, leaving 11 bases between them. The germline CDR1 and CDR2 sequences are LGHNA and YNFKEQ. CDR3 length: 15 amino acids. CDR3 amino acids: CASSQDWRETYEQYF. CDR3 in DNA: TGTGCCAGCAGCCAAGATTGGCGTGAAACCTACGAGCAGTACTTC.

This clone has just a few counts. J is TRBJ1-2 and V is TRBV5-4; D is perhaps TRBD1 (5 bases). Looked up from germline, CDR1 is SGHNT and CDR2 is YYREEE (reference sequence). This CDR3 is built from 15 residues. Trimming took 2 bases from V and 1 from J, leaving 12 bases between them. The CDR3 DNA follows: TGTGCCAGCAGCTTTTTGGGGGACGGTAACTATGGCTACACCTTC. It specifies CASSFLGDGNYGYTF.

The chain couples TRBV6-1 to TRBJ2-5; a possible D gene is TRBD2 (6 bases). The CDR3 loop spans 13 amino acids. The V end was cut by 5 bases, the J end by 5 bases, with 12 bases between. The V gene's germline CDR1 is MNHNS and CDR2 SASEGT. This chain's CDR3 is CASSRDFGETQYF. The CDR3 DNA follows: TGTGCCAGCAGTAGGGACTTTGGGGAGACCCAGTACTTC.

This chain connects TRBV27 to TRBJ2-7; D not certain. CDR1 MNHEY and CDR2 SMNVEV come from the germline V gene (reference sequence). With 4 bases removed from V and 6 bases from J, the gap between germline ends came to 13 bases. This CDR3 spans 13 amino acids. CDR3 DNA: TGTGCCAGCAGTTCCCGAGGCTTCGTCGAGCAGTACTTC. Residues: CASSSRGFVEQYF.

The rearrangement joins TRBV29-1 to TRBJ2-1; a weak D match, TRBD2 (6 bases). Germline CDR1 is SQVTM and CDR2 is ANQGSEA. Trimming removed 2 bases from V and 4 bases from J, with 12 bases in between. The CDR3 loop spans 14 amino acids. The CDR3 region is CSVELLAGYNEQFF. Here the CDR3 DNA reads TGCAGCGTTGAACTACTAGCAGGTTACAATGAGCAGTTCTTC.

The chain uses TRBV28 and TRBJ1-2; D gene unclear. Germline loops: CDR1 MDHEN, CDR2 SYDVKM. CDR3 size: 11 residues. V lost 7 bases, J lost 0 bases, and 3 bases lay in between. CDR3 nucleotide sequence: TGTGCCAGCAAAGCTAACTATGGCTACACCTTC. Translation: CASKANYGYTF.

This clone was seen a handful of times. The genes are TRBV7-9 and TRBJ2-5; no clear D. Trimming took 6 bases from V and 5 from J, leaving 10 bases between them. This CDR3 has 12 residues. Germline assignment: CDR1 SEHNR and CDR2 FQNEAQ (reference sequence). CDR3 region: CASSQSEETQYF. DNA of the CDR3: TGTGCCAGCAGTCAGAGCGAGGAGACCCAGTACTTC.

This clone was counted ten times or more. The chain couples TRBV5-1 to TRBJ2-7, with TRBD1 matching over 9 bases. CDR1 and CDR2 from the germline V gene are SGHRS and YFSETQ. This CDR3 comprises 14 residues. Trimming took 2 bases from V and 3 from J; bases not matched to a gene: 3. The CDR3 DNA sequence: TGCGCCAGCAGCTTAACAGGGGGCATCTACGAGCAGTACTTC. Protein product: CASSLTGGIYEQYF.

This chain uses TRBV28 with TRBJ2-2, with D unresolved. This CDR3 comprises 16 residues. Germline-derived CDR1 and CDR2 are MDHEN and SYDVKM. The germline V and J ends were trimmed by 1 base and 0 bases, with 9 bases remaining between them. The CDR3 loop reads CASSLFGRSNTGELFF. The CDR3 DNA is TGTGCCAGCAGTTTATTCGGACGGTCGAACACCGGGGAGCTGTTTTTT.

This clone was found a few times. The J gene is TRBJ2-3, the V gene TRBV10-2, with 7 bases fitting TRBD2. CDR1 is WSHSY and CDR2 is SAAADI in the germline V gene. There are 11 residues in the CDR3. V was pared by 10 bases and J by 4 bases, with 2 bases of the junction left unmatched. This CDR3 is CATSGADTQYF. The CDR3 DNA is TGCGCCACCAGCGGGGCAGATACGCAGTATTTT.

This clone was counted once. V usage is TRBV5-1 and J usage is TRBJ2-1; 15 bases match TRBD2. Trimming cost V 5 bases and J 6 bases; bases outside gene matches: 9. Germline assignment: CDR1 SGHRS and CDR2 YFSETQ. There are 17 residues in the CDR3. CDR3 loop: CASRLRTSGRASNEQFF. In DNA form, the CDR3 reads TGCGCCAGCAGGTTGCGGACTAGCGGGAGGGCCAGCAATGAGCAGTTCTTC.

This clone was seen a few times. The chain employs TRBV27 and TRBJ1-5; D not certain. Germline loops: CDR1 MNHEY, CDR2 SMNVEV (reference sequence). The CDR3 has 14 amino acids. V was shortened by 2 bases and J by 5 bases, with 10 bases between the two germline ends. CDR3 nucleotide sequence: TGTGCCAGCAGTTTACATGGGAACGATCAGCCCCAGCATTTT. This sequence encodes CASSLHGNDQPQHF.

CDR3 protein: CASSLIFGVRNSNTGELFF. DNA of the CDR3: TGCGCCAGCAGCTTGATTTTTGGAGTTAGGAACTCGAACACCGGGGAGCTGTTTTTT. The rearrangement joins TRBV5-1 to TRBJ2-2; D is uncertain. The V end was cut by 1 base, the J end by 0 bases, with 19 bases between. There are 19 residues in the CDR3. Germline V gene data show CDR1 as SGHRS and CDR2 as YFSETQ.

The gene calls are TRBV30 and TRBJ1-5; no reliable D call. The V gene lost 0 bases and the J gene lost 4 bases, with 7 bases spanning the gap. Germline CDR1 GTSNPN, CDR2 SVGIG (reference sequence). This CDR3 has 13 amino acids. CDR3: CAWSVVENQPQHF. The CDR3 nucleotides read TGTGCCTGGAGTGTAGTGGAAAATCAGCCCCAGCATTTT. The full variable domain, its missing parts supplied by reference TRBV30 and TRBJ1-5, is SQTIHQWPATLVQPVGSPLSLECTVEGTSNPNLYWYRQAAGRGLQLLFYSVGIGQISSEVPQNLSASRPQDRQFILSSKKLLLSDSGFYLCAWSVVENQPQHFGDGTRLSIL.

The genes are TRBV29-1 and TRBJ1-4; 7 nucleotides agree with TRBD1. The CDR3 covers 13 residues. V lost 7 bases, J lost 8 bases, and 10 bases stayed unmatched. Germline V lookup: CDR1 SQVTM, CDR2 ANQGSEA. The CDR3 here is CSAYEGAREKLFF. In DNA form, the CDR3 reads TGCAGCGCCTACGAGGGGGCGCGAGAAAAACTGTTTTTT. The variable domain in full, with the rest retrieved from reference TRBV29-1 and TRBJ1-4, is SAVISQKPSRDICQRGTSLTIQCQVDSQVTMMFWYRQQPGQSLTLIATANQGSEATYESGFVIDKFPISRPNLTFSTLTVSNMSPEDSSIYLCSAYEGAREKLFFGSGTQLSVL.

The chain is built from TRBV10-3 and TRBJ2-2; D ambiguous. The CDR3 loop spans 16 amino acids. V lost 4 bases and J lost 0, with 12 bases in between. CDR1 and CDR2 from the germline V gene are ENHRY and SYGVKD. The CDR3 bases are TGTGCCATCAGTGCGTGGGCGGCCACGAACACCGGGGAGCTGTTTTTT. Translation: CAISAWAATNTGELFF.

The chain has TRBV28 and TRBJ2-5; D is uncertain. CDR3 size: 17 residues. Germline CDR1 reads MDHEN; CDR2 reads SYDVKM. V was clipped by 4 bases and J by 5 bases, with 23 bases between them. The CDR3 coding sequence is TGTGCCAGCAGTTATGCTGGCCCCAAATCCGTCGGGGAGACCCAGTACTTC. Translation gives CASSYAGPKSVGETQYF.

This clone was seen many times. The genes are TRBV5-4 and TRBJ2-7; the match to TRBD2 covers 9 bases. Germline V gene lookup returns CDR1 SGHNT and CDR2 YYREEE (reference sequence). V shed 4 bases and J 1 base; nucleotides not matched to a gene: 3. This CDR3 is 14 amino acids long. The chain's CDR3 is CASSAGGNSYEQYF. CDR3 sequence (DNA): TGTGCCAGCAGCGCGGGAGGGAATTCCTACGAGCAGTACTTC.

The V gene is TRBV2, the J gene TRBJ1-5; 7 nucleotides agree with TRBD1. This CDR3 comprises 14 residues. The V segment lost 4 bases and the J segment 4 bases; nucleotides outside the gene matches: 4. Germline loops: CDR1 SNHLY, CDR2 FYNNEI. The CDR3, as DNA: TGTGCCAGCAGTGCCGGGACAGATAATCAGCCCCAGCATTTT. Protein: CASSAGTDNQPQHF.

This clone showed up just once. The chain is built from TRBV7-9 and TRBJ2-1, with 7 bases matching TRBD2. The CDR3 extends over 15 amino acids. V dropped 5 bases and J dropped 5; count of bases not matched to a gene: 9. From germline, CDR1 is SEHNR and CDR2 FQNEAQ (reference sequence). The CDR3 DNA reads as TGTGCCAGCAGCCAAGCGGGAAATAGCAACAATGAGCAGTTCTTC. Translating it yields CASSQAGNSNNEQFF.

The V and J genes are TRBV5-4 and TRBJ2-1; tentative D call: TRBD2 (6 bases). Per the germline V gene, CDR1 is SGHNT and CDR2 is YYREEE (reference sequence). CDR3 length: 16 residues. V was pared by 1 base and J by 6 bases, with 17 bases between. The CDR3 protein is CASSLSTRRSSNEQFF. CDR3 in DNA: TGTGCCAGCAGCTTGTCGACTAGGAGGTCATCCAATGAGCAGTTCTTC.

This chain uses TRBV29-1 with TRBJ2-7; D is possibly TRBD2 (5 bases). CDR1 is SQVTM and CDR2 is ANQGSEA in the germline V gene. The CDR3 covers 11 residues. V lost 6 bases to trimming and J lost 5 bases, with 11 bases between them. The CDR3 spells CSVARGDEQYF. CDR3 DNA sequence: TGCAGCGTAGCCCGGGGAGACGAGCAGTACTTC.

The chain links TRBV4-1 to TRBJ2-1; TRBD2 is a possible D gene (6 bases). In germline, CDR1 is MGHRA, CDR2 YSYEKL. V was trimmed by 0 bases and J by 1 base, leaving 22 bases between them. This CDR3 contains 20 residues. The CDR3: CASSQDWRQPLAKSYNEQFF. The CDR3 coding sequence is TGCGCCAGCAGCCAAGATTGGAGGCAGCCGCTAGCGAAGTCCTACAATGAGCAGTTCTTC.

This sequence joins TRBV5-4 and TRBJ2-5, with 7 bases aligning to TRBD1. CDR1 and CDR2 from the germline V gene are SGHNT and YYREEE (reference sequence). The V gene end was trimmed by 4 bases and the J gene end by 5 bases; junction bases not matched to a gene: 8. This CDR3 is built from 14 residues. The CDR3 coding sequence is TGTGCCAGCAGCCCAACGACAGGGTGGGAGACCCAGTACTTC. Protein: CASSPTTGWETQYF.

The V gene is TRBV29-1, the J gene TRBJ2-5, with TRBD1 matching over 7 bases. The V gene's germline CDR1 is SQVTM and CDR2 ANQGSEA. The CDR3 totals 12 residues. The V and J ends lost 6 bases and 7 bases, in that order; junction bases with no gene match: 8. This chain's CDR3 is CSVSTGSGTQYF. The DNA for the CDR3 is TGCAGCGTATCGACAGGGTCGGGGACCCAGTACTTC.